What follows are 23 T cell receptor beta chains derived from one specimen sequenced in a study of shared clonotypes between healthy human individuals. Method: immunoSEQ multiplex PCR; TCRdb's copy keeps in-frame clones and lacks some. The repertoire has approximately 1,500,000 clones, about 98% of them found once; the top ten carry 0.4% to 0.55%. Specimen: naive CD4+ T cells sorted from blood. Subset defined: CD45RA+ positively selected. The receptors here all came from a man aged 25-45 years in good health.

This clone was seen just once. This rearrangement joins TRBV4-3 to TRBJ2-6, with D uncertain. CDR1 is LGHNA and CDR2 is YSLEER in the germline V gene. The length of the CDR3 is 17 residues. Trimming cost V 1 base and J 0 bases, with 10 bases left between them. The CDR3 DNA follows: TGCGCCAGCAGCCAAGGGGGTTGGGACTCTGGGGCCAACGTCCTGACTTTC. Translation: CASSQGGWDSGANVLTF.

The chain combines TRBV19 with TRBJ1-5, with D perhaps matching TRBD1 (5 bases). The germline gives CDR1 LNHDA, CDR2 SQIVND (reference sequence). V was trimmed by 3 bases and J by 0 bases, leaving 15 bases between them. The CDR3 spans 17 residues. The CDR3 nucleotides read TGTGCCAGTAGTATGTTGAGGGGCGGGGATAGCAATCAGCCCCAGCATTTT. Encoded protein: CASSMLRGGDSNQPQHF.

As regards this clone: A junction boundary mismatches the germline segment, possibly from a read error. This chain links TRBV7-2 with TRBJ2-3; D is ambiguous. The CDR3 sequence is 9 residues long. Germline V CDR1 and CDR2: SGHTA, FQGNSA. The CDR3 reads CASSPGPVF. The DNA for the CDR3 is TGTGCCAGCAGCCCCGGGCCGGTCTTT.

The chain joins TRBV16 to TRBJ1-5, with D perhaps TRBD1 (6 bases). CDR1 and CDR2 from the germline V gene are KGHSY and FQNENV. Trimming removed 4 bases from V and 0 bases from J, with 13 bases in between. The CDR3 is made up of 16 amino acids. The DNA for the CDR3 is TGTGCCAGCAGCCCTGCTGGGGGCCATAGCAATCAGCCCCAGCATTTT. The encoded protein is CASSPAGGHSNQPQHF.

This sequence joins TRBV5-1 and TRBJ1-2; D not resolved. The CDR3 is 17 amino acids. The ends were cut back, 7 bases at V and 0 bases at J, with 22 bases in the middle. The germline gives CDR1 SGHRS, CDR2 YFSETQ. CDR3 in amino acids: CASPGRSGGNANYGYTF. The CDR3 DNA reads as TGCGCCAGCCCCGGGAGGTCAGGTGGTAACGCTAACTATGGCTACACCTTC.

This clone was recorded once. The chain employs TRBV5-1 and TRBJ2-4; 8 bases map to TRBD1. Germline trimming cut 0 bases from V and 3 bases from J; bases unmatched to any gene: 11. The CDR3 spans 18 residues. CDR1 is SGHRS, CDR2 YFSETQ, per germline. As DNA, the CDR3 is TGCGCCAGCAGCTTGGGACAGGGGTTCTTAAACTACAAAAACATTCAGTACTTC. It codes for CASSLGQGFLNYKNIQYF.

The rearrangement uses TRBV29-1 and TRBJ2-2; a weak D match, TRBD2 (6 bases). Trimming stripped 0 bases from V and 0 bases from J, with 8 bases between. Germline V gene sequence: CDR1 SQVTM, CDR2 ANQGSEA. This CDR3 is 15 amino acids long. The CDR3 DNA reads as TGCAGCGTTGAAGAGCGGGACCCGAACACCGGGGAGCTGTTTTTT. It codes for CSVEERDPNTGELFF.

DNA for the CDR3: TGTGCCAGCAGTTTACCGACAGGCTGGTTTACTGAAGCTTTCTTT. Translation: CASSLPTGWFTEAFF. This rearrangement joins TRBV28 to TRBJ1-1, with D possibly TRBD1 on 6 matching bases. The CDR3 spans 15 residues. CDR1 and CDR2 (germline): MDHEN, SYDVKM. V lost 2 bases and J lost 5, with 15 bases in between.

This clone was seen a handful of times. This chain's CDR3 is CASKSQGNQPQHF. The CDR3 DNA is TGTGCCAGTAAGAGTCAGGGCAATCAGCCCCAGCATTTT. V gene TRBV19 combines with J gene TRBJ1-5; no clear D. The V end was cut by 7 bases, the J end by 2 bases, with 9 bases between. The CDR3 runs 13 residues. Germline lookup yields CDR1 LNHDA and CDR2 SQIVND (reference sequence).

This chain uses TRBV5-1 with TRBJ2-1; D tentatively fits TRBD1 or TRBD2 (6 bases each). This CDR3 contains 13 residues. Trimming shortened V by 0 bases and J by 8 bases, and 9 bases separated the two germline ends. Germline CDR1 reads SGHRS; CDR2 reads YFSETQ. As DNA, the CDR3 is TGCGCCAGCAGCTTGGAGGGGGGTGATGAGCAGTTCTTC. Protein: CASSLEGGDEQFF. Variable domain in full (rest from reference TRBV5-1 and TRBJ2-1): KAGVTQTPRYLIKTRGQQVTLSCSPISGHRSVSWYQQTPGQGLQFLFEYFSETQRNKGNFPGRFSGRQFSNSRSEMNVSTLELGDSALYLCASSLEGGDEQFFGPGTRLTVL.

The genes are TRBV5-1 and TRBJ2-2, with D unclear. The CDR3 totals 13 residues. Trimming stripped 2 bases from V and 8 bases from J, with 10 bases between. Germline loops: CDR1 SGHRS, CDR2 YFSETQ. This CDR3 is CASSFQWAGELFF. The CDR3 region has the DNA TGCGCCAGCAGCTTTCAGTGGGCAGGGGAGCTGTTTTTT.

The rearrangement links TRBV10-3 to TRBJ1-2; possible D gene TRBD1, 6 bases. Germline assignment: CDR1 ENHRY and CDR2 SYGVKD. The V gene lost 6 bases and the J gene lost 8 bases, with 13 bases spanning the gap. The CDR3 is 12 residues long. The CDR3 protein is CAISVRGNGYTF. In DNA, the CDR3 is TGTGCCATCAGCGTCAGGGGTAACGGCTACACCTTC.

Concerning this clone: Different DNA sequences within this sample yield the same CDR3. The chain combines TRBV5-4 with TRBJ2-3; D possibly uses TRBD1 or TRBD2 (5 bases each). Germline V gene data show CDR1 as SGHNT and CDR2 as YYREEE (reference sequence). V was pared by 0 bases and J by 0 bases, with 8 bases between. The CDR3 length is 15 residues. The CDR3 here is CASSLGGGSTDTQYF. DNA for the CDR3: TGTGCCAGCAGCTTGGGGGGCGGGAGCACAGATACGCAGTATTTT.

CDR3 loop: CASSVIALTDTQYF. CDR3 DNA sequence: TGTGCCAGCAGCGTAATCGCCCTCACAGATACGCAGTATTTT. The rearrangement joins TRBV9 to TRBJ2-3; D remains unclear. Per germline, CDR1 SGDLS and CDR2 YYNGEE. This CDR3 comprises 14 residues. The V gene lost 1 base and the J gene lost 2 bases, with 8 bases spanning the gap.

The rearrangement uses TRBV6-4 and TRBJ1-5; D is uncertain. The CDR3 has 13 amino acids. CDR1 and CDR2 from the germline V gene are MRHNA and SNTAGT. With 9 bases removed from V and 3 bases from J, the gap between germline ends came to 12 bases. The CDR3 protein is CARRWAYNQPQHF. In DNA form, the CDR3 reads TGTGCCAGGAGATGGGCCTACAATCAGCCCCAGCATTTT.

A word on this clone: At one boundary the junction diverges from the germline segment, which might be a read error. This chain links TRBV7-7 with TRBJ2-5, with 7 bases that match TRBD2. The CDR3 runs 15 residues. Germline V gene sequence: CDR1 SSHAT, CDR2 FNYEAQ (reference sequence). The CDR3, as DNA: TGTGCTAGCAGCTCCGGGGCGAGGCGGGGGGAGACCCAGTACTTC. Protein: CASSSGARRGETQYF.

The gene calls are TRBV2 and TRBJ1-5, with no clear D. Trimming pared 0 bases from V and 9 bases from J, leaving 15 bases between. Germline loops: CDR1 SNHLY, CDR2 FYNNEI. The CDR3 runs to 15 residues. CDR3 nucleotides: TGTGCCAGCAGTGAAGCGGCCGCGGTTTCTAGGCCCCAGCATTTT. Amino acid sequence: CASSEAAAVSRPQHF.

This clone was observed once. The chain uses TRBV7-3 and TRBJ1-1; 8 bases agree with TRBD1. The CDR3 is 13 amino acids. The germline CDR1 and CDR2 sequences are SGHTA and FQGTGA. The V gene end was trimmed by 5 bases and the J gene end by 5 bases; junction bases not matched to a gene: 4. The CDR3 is CASSTQGGTEAFF. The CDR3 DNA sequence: TGTGCCAGCAGCACACAGGGGGGTACTGAAGCTTTCTTT.

The CDR3 region is CAWSGAGGGTDTQYF. In DNA, the CDR3 is TGTGCCTGGAGTGGGGCGGGAGGGGGCACAGATACGCAGTATTTT. The J gene is TRBJ2-3, the V gene TRBV30; 9 bases line up with TRBD2. From germline, CDR1 is GTSNPN and CDR2 SVGIG (reference sequence). Germline trimming cut 1 base from V and 1 base from J; bases unmatched to any gene: 3. The CDR3 spans 15 residues.

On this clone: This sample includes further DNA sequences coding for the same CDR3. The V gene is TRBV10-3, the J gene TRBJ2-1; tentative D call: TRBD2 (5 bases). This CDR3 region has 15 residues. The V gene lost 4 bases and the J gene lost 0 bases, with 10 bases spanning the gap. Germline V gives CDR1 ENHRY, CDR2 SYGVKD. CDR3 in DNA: TGTGCCATCAGTGTAGGAGGAAGCTCCTACAATGAGCAGTTCTTC. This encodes CAISVGGSSYNEQFF.

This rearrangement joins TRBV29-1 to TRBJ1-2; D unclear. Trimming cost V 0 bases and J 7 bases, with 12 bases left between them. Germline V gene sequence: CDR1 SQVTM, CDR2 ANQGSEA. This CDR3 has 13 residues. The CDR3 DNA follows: TGCAGCGTTGAAGATCAGAGGGTAGCTGGCTACACCTTC. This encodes CSVEDQRVAGYTF. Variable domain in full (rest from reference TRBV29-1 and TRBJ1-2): SAVISQKPSRDICQRGTSLTIQCQVDSQVTMMFWYRQQPGQSLTLIATANQGSEATYESGFVIDKFPISRPNLTFSTLTVSNMSPEDSSIYLCSVEDQRVAGYTFGSGTRLTVV.

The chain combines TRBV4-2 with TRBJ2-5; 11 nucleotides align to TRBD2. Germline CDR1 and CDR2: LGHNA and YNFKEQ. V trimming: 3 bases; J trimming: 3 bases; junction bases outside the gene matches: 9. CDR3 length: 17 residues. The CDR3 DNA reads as TGTGCCAGCAGCCACACCTTAGGGACTAGCGGTAAAGAGACCCAGTACTTC. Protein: CASSHTLGTSGKETQYF.

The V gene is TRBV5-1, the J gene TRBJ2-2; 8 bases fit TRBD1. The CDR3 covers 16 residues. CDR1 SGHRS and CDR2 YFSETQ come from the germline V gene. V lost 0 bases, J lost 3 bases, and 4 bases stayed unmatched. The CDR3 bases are TGCGCCAGCAGCTTGGCAGGGGGCGGTTACACCGGGGAGCTGTTTTTT. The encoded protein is CASSLAGGGYTGELFF.